These 18 T cell receptor beta chains share one sample of origin, sequenced in a study of blood T cell repertoires in COVID-19. Sequenced by immunoSEQ multiplex PCR; TCRdb stores in-frame clones only, minus some. Found here are 90,000 to 110,000 clones, roughly 75% of them singletons; the top ten hold about 4.7%. Specimen: peripheral blood. The receptors were gathered from a human donor in a cohort sampled during active or convalescent COVID-19.

This clone came up a few times. The chain carries TRBV7-2 and TRBJ1-5, with D unresolved. Trimming cost V 1 base and J 1 base, with 8 bases left between them. The CDR3 runs 15 residues. Per the germline V gene, CDR1 is SGHTA and CDR2 is FQGNSA. This CDR3 is CASSLDGWSNQPQHF. The CDR3 DNA follows: TGTGCCAGCAGCTTAGACGGGTGGAGCAATCAGCCCCAGCATTTT.

V and J are TRBV28 and TRBJ2-3, with TRBD2 identical over 8 bases. CDR3 size: 15 residues. Germline values: CDR1 MDHEN, CDR2 SYDVKM. Trimming cost V 7 bases and J 2 bases; bases outside gene matches: 8. Written as DNA, the CDR3 is TGTGCCAGCAAAGGACTCGGGAGGGCCACAGATACGCAGTATTTT. Translating it yields CASKGLGRATDTQYF.

This rearrangement joins TRBV6-2 or TRBV6-3 to TRBJ2-2; perhaps TRBD2 as D (6 bases). Looked up from germline, CDR1 is MNHEY and CDR2 is SVGEGT. CDR3 length equals 13 residues. V lost 4 bases, J lost 6 bases, and 9 bases lay in between. CDR3 bases: TGTGCCAGCAGTTCGGGACTTGCCGGGGAGCTGTTTTTT. It specifies CASSSGLAGELFF.

The count of this clone is one. The genes are TRBV27 and TRBJ1-5; D possibly corresponds to TRBD1 (5 bases). The V and J ends lost 3 bases and 7 bases respectively, with 13 bases between them. The germline CDR1 and CDR2 sequences are MNHEY and SMNVEV (reference sequence). CDR3 length equals 14 residues. CDR3: CASSFQGSGQPQHF. Here the CDR3 DNA reads TGTGCCAGCAGTTTTCAGGGCAGTGGACAGCCCCAGCATTTT.

This clone appeared a single time. This chain joins TRBV7-9 and TRBJ1-2, with a weak D call TRBD1 (6 bases). Deletions cut 3 bases from V and 1 base from J, with 15 bases between. This CDR3 has 16 residues. Germline values: CDR1 SEHNR, CDR2 FQNEAQ (reference sequence). The CDR3 loop is CASSLTGVTFNYGYTF. Here the CDR3 DNA reads TGTGCCAGCAGCTTGACAGGAGTAACATTTAACTATGGCTACACCTTC. The complete variable domain, with remaining parts taken from reference TRBV7-9 and TRBJ1-2, reads DTGVSQNPRHKITKRGQNVTFRCDPISEHNRLYWYRQTLGQGPEFLTYFQNEAQLEKSRLLSDRFSAERPKGSFSTLEIQRTEQGDSAMYLCASSLTGVTFNYGYTFGSGTRLTVV.

The chain combines TRBV30 with TRBJ2-2, with 7 bases identical to TRBD2. The germline gives CDR1 GTSNPN, CDR2 SVGIG (reference sequence). The length of the CDR3 is 19 residues. After removal of 2 bases from V and 0 bases from J, the junction contained 15 bases not matched to a gene. Here the CDR3 DNA reads TGTGCCTGGAGTATCCGAGTGATTAGCGGGCATACGAACACCGGGGAGCTGTTTTTT. Translation: CAWSIRVISGHTNTGELFF.

The chain is built from TRBV10-3 and TRBJ2-5, with 8 bases identical to TRBD1. The CDR3 runs 17 residues. Germline V gene lookup returns CDR1 ENHRY and CDR2 SYGVKD. The junction had 10 bases not matched to a gene; V was cut back by 3 bases and J by 1 base. The CDR3 protein is CAISDGMETGAQETQYF. The CDR3 nucleotides are TGTGCCATCAGTGATGGGATGGAGACAGGGGCCCAAGAGACCCAGTACTTC.

This clone was observed a few times. This sample includes further DNA sequences coding for the same CDR3. The chain recombines TRBV5-1 with TRBJ1-5, with 9 bases identical to TRBD1. V shed 0 bases, J shed 4 bases, and the junction held 2 bases outside the gene matches. Germline V gives CDR1 SGHRS, CDR2 YFSETQ. This CDR3 has 15 amino acids. The CDR3 is CASSLEGTGNQPQHF. CDR3 DNA: TGCGCCAGCAGCTTGGAAGGGACAGGGAATCAGCCCCAGCATTTT.

V and J are TRBV9 and TRBJ2-4, with a possible D match to TRBD1 (5 bases). The CDR3 covers 14 residues. The germline V and J ends were trimmed by 3 bases and 0 bases, with 7 bases remaining between them. Germline V gives CDR1 SGDLS, CDR2 YYNGEE. In nucleotides, the CDR3 is TGTGCCAGCAGCGCGACAGTAGCCAAAAACATTCAGTACTTC. Amino acid sequence: CASSATVAKNIQYF.

V is TRBV5-1 and J is TRBJ2-5; maybe TRBD1 (6 bases). Trimming cost V 4 bases and J 7 bases, with 14 bases left between them. The CDR3 covers 13 residues. From germline, CDR1 is SGHRS and CDR2 YFSETQ. CDR3 protein: CASSLGHLGTQYF. For the CDR3, the DNA is TGCGCCAGCAGCCTGGGACACTTGGGGACCCAGTACTTC.

Only a few counts were recorded for this clone. CDR3 sequence reads: CSAEPSGRQETQYF. The CDR3 nucleotides are TGCAGCGCCGAGCCTAGCGGGAGGCAGGAGACCCAGTACTTC. The chain combines TRBV29-1 with TRBJ2-5; 11 positions match TRBD2. Germline V CDR1 and CDR2: SQVTM, ANQGSEA. Germline trimming cut 7 bases from V and 5 bases from J; bases unmatched to any gene: 9. This CDR3 has 14 residues.

This clone was observed a single time. The chain employs TRBV27 and TRBJ2-7, with 10 bases aligning to TRBD1. The V gene's germline CDR1 is MNHEY and CDR2 SMNVEV (reference sequence). This CDR3 contains 14 residues. Trimming removed 4 bases from V and 2 bases from J; junction bases left unmatched: 2. The CDR3 coding sequence is TGTGCCAGCAGTTACGACAGGGGGCCCTACGAGCAGTACTTC. This translates into CASSYDRGPYEQYF.

V usage is TRBV7-9 and J usage is TRBJ2-2; D unresolved. Germline V gene lookup returns CDR1 SEHNR and CDR2 FQNEAQ (reference sequence). The CDR3 sequence is 15 residues long. Trimming removed 3 bases at V and 0 bases at J, with 8 bases between. The CDR3 sequence: CASSLHSPNTGELFF. For the CDR3, the DNA is TGTGCCAGCAGCTTGCACAGCCCGAACACCGGGGAGCTGTTTTTT.

The V gene is TRBV6-2 or TRBV6-3, the J gene TRBJ2-5, with D possibly matching TRBD2 (6 bases). CDR1 and CDR2 (germline): MNHEY, SVGEGT. The CDR3 contains 17 residues. The germline V and J ends were trimmed by 2 bases and 7 bases, with 23 bases remaining between them. CDR3: CASSYGVPSPRGRTQYF. DNA of the CDR3: TGTGCCAGCAGTTACGGGGTGCCCAGCCCCCGGGGGAGGACCCAGTACTTC.

The CDR3: CASSQRTFMASPLHF. The CDR3 region has the DNA TGTGCCAGCAGTCAACGAACCTTTATGGCTTCACCCCTCCACTTT. V usage is TRBV6-5 and J usage is TRBJ1-6; D is undetermined. This CDR3 comprises 15 residues. The V and J ends lost 5 bases and 9 bases respectively, with 17 bases between them. Germline V lookup: CDR1 MNHEY, CDR2 SVGAGI.

J is TRBJ1-2 and V is TRBV19; 8 nucleotides align to TRBD1. The CDR3 is made up of 14 amino acids. CDR1 is LNHDA, CDR2 SQIVND, per germline (reference sequence). With V trimmed by 5 bases and J by 4 bases, 6 bases remained unmatched. The CDR3 sequence: CASSAAGGLYGYTF. For the CDR3, the DNA is TGTGCCAGTAGTGCGGCAGGGGGCCTCTATGGCTACACCTTC. The whole variable domain, remainder taken from reference TRBV19 and TRBJ1-2, is DGGITQSPKYLFRKEGQNVTLSCEQNLNHDAMYWYRQDPGQGLRLIYYSQIVNDFQKGDIAEGYSVSREKKESFPLTVTSAQKNPTAFYLCASSAAGGLYGYTFGSGTRLTVV.

The chain joins TRBV30 to TRBJ2-1, with unresolved D. This CDR3 comprises 15 residues. With 2 bases removed from V and 1 base from J, the gap between germline ends came to 12 bases. The germline V gene encodes CDR1 GTSNPN and CDR2 SVGIG (reference sequence). The chain's CDR3 is CAWSNSLRSYNEQFF. The CDR3 region has the DNA TGTGCCTGGAGTAACTCCCTCAGGTCCTACAATGAGCAGTTCTTC.

This clone was recorded only once. The chain links TRBV19 to TRBJ1-2; no firm D call. This CDR3 is 14 amino acids long. Germline values: CDR1 LNHDA, CDR2 SQIVND (reference sequence). Trimming cost V 7 bases and J 4 bases, with 16 bases left between them. The DNA for the CDR3 is TGTGCCAGTACCATGCGGAGGGTAGGCTATGGCTACACCTTC. Protein: CASTMRRVGYGYTF.